These 8 T cell receptor beta chains share one sample of origin, sequenced in a study of identifying expanded T cells in peripheral blood. Assay: immunoSEQ multiplex PCR; the TCRdb copy retains only in-frame clones and omits some. The repertoire includes around 100,000 clones, over 80% of them detected once, and more than 5.5% sits in the top ten. Sequencing was done on a sample of blood. The receptors were gathered from a person aged 18 to 70 in good health.

The genes are TRBV5-1 and TRBJ2-1; the D is unclear. CDR3 size: 15 residues. V lost 0 bases, J lost 10 bases, and 17 bases lay in between. Germline V lookup: CDR1 SGHRS, CDR2 YFSETQ. As DNA, the CDR3 is TGCGCCAGCAGCTTGGCCGTTATAGCCGCGCGGGAGCAGTTCTTC. Translated: CASSLAVIAAREQFF.

This chain uses TRBV4-1 with TRBJ1-2, with 9 positions matching TRBD1. This CDR3 is 18 amino acids long. The germline gives CDR1 MGHRA, CDR2 YSYEKL. The V gene end was trimmed by 2 bases and the J gene end by 6 bases; junction bases not matched to a gene: 16. CDR3 DNA sequence: TGCGCCAGCAGCCAACCAAGGAGGGGGACAGGGAGAACCCATGGCTACACCTTC. This translates into CASSQPRRGTGRTHGYTF.

This sequence joins TRBV7-9 and TRBJ2-3; D remains ambiguous. With 2 bases removed from V and 1 base from J, the gap between germline ends came to 4 bases. The CDR3 runs to 13 residues. CDR1 and CDR2 from the germline V gene are SEHNR and FQNEAQ (reference sequence). CDR3 bases: TGTGCCAGCAGCTTATGGGGCACAGATACGCAGTATTTT. This codes for CASSLWGTDTQYF.

As for this clone: Compared with germline, one end of the junction differs, possibly owing to a read error. The chain combines TRBV6-1 with TRBJ2-7; 7 bases are shared with TRBD1. Germline V gene lookup returns CDR1 MNHNS and CDR2 SASEGT. This CDR3 has 13 amino acids. The CDR3: CASSEMYRGIKHF. In DNA form, the CDR3 reads TGTGCCAGCAGTGAAATGTACAGGGGTATTAAGCACTTC.

J is TRBJ2-5 and V is TRBV7-9; D may correspond to TRBD1 or TRBD2 (5 bases each). The germline CDR1 and CDR2 sequences are SEHNR and FQNEAQ (reference sequence). This CDR3 is built from 14 residues. V lost 5 bases to trimming and J lost 2 bases, with 12 bases between them. CDR3 nucleotide sequence: TGTGCCAGCAGCGGTGGGACGGTTCAAGAGACCCAGTACTTC. The encoded protein is CASSGGTVQETQYF.

The V and J genes are TRBV11-2 and TRBJ2-7; either TRBD1 or TRBD2 may supply D (5 bases each). Per germline, CDR1 SGHAT and CDR2 FQNNGV. V was trimmed by 0 bases and J by 2 bases, leaving 14 bases between them. The CDR3 loop spans 16 amino acids. CDR3 DNA sequence: TGTGCCAGCAGCTTAGATTCTGGGGGAAATACCTACGAGCAGTACTTC. This sequence encodes CASSLDSGGNTYEQYF.

This clone was detected once. The gene calls are TRBV30 and TRBJ2-7; D uncertain. The CDR3 has 13 amino acids. Germline-derived CDR1 and CDR2 are GTSNPN and SVGIG (reference sequence). The V and J ends lost 1 base and 3 bases respectively, with 10 bases between them. The CDR3 region is CAWSAPVSYEQYF. In nucleotides, the CDR3 is TGTGCCTGGAGTGCGCCTGTGAGCTACGAGCAGTACTTC.

This clone was counted a single time. The V and J genes are TRBV4-1 and TRBJ2-7; D possibly matches TRBD1 or TRBD2 (5 bases each). CDR1 and CDR2 (germline): MGHRA, YSYEKL. V dropped 5 bases and J dropped 0 bases, with 20 bases sitting between them. The CDR3 length is 17 residues. The CDR3 protein is CASSAFHGADSSYEQYF. CDR3 coding DNA: TGCGCCAGCAGCGCATTCCACGGGGCTGATAGCTCCTACGAGCAGTACTTC.